Here is one T cell receptor (beta chain) with its context. What it recognizes is unknown. The data were taken from a study of blood T cells in healthy people across ages. The use of a sample-barcoded 5' primer and a J-beta primer mix characterized a second PCR of about 6 to 11 cycles. TCRdb itself ran the 5' RACE reads through MiXCR, one entry per CDR3 protein. The sample records about a million distinct CDR3 sequences, 51% being singletons. Germline lookup yields CDR1 MNHEY and CDR2 SVGAGI. The CDR3 is made up of 15 amino acids. The V and J ends lost 6 bases and 6 bases, in that order; junction bases with no gene match: 11. Total RNA extracted from each sample amounted to at least 5.5 micrograms. General study findings and limits: Roughly linear age-related decline in beta diversity appeared, significant by age about 40.

Sequenced: blood. The source of this sequence is a woman aged 55-75 years in good health. This rearrangement joins TRBV6-5 to TRBJ2-1, with 7 bases lining up with TRBD1. The CDR3: CASRDDRARGNEQFF. In DNA form, the CDR3 reads TGTGCCAGCAGGGACGACAGGGCCCGGGGCAATGAGCAGTTCTTC.